The table lists the clone carrying this T cell receptor (beta chain) with a count of one. Its antigen is not identified. This record comes from a study of memory CD4+ T cells and cytomegalovirus serostatus. Study background: This sample comes from healthy Belgian adults, about nine CMV seropositive, around 26 seronegative.

Study outcomes and limitations: Of roughly 180 reported CMV TCRbeta sequences, under 80 were found in memory CD4+ repertoires.

This CDR3 has 13 amino acids. Per the germline V gene, CDR1 is SQVTM and CDR2 is ANQGSEA. Trimming pared 4 bases from V and 11 bases from J, leaving 20 bases between. Assay: immunoSEQ multiplex PCR; the TCRdb copy retains only in-frame clones and omits some. The sample includes 56,000 or so clones, about 80% of them seen just once. The sort gate was single viable CD3+CD4+CD8-CD45RO+ cells for memory CD4+ T cells. Serum IgG to CMV pp150, pp28, p38 and p52 defined serostatus. The sequencing sample was made of memory CD4+ T cells from blood. The sequence derives from an adult in good health and CMV-seronegative. The rearrangement links TRBV29-1 to TRBJ2-5, with D perhaps matching TRBD1 (6 bases). CDR3 coding DNA: TGCAGCGTTGGTGGGCAGGGGCGTGGAGAGCAGTACTTC. Protein sequence: CSVGGQGRGEQYF. Full variable domain (rest looked up from reference TRBV29-1 and TRBJ2-5): SAVISQKPSRDICQRGTSLTIQCQVDSQVTMMFWYRQQPGQSLTLIATANQGSEATYESGFVIDKFPISRPNLTFSTLTVSNMSPEDSSIYLCSVGGQGRGEQYFGPGTRLLVL.